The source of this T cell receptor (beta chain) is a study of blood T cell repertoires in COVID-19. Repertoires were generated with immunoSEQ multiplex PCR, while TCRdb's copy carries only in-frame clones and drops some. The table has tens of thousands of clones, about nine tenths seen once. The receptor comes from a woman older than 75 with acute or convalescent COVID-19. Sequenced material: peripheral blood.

The DNA of the CDR3 is TGTGCTGGTAGGGACAGGGGCCCCCGTCGAGTTCGGAACACCATATATTTT. It codes for CAGRDRGPRRVRNTIYF. The rearrangement uses TRBV12-5 and TRBJ1-3; 10 bases are a match to TRBD1. Germline CDR1 and CDR2: LGHNT and FRNRAP. The CDR3 is 17 residues long. V gave up 11 bases and J gave up 7 bases; unmatched junction bases: 20.